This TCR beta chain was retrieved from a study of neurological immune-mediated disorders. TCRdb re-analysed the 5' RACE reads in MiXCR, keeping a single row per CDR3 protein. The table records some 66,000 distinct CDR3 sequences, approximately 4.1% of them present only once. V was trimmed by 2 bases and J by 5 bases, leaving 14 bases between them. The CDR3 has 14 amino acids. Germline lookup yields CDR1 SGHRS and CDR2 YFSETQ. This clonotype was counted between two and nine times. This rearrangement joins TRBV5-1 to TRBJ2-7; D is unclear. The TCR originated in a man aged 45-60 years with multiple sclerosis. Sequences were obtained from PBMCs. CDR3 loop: CASSLGSGEDEQYF. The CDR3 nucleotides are TGCGCCAGCAGCTTAGGATCAGGAGAGGACGAGCAGTACTTC.